Below are 21 T cell receptor beta chains sequenced from a single sample in a study of T cells in Graves' hyperthyroidism and ophthalmopathy. Regions amplified from RNA transcripts were the TCR beta CDR3 regions. First-round RT-PCR with HTBI primers amplified the TCR CDR3 region. MiXCR was run by TCRdb on the multiplex PCR reads, yielding one entry per CDR3 protein. The table lists 400,000 to 600,000 distinct CDR3 sequences, more than 15% of them singletons, with 25% to 30% in the top ten. Sequenced: blood. These receptors originate from a woman aged 25 to 45 with Graves' ophthalmopathy.

This chain connects TRBV6-5 to TRBJ1-1; a weak D match, TRBD1 (5 bases). This CDR3 is 14 amino acids long. Trimming took off 6 bases at V and 4 bases at J, with 15 bases between the two ends. Per germline, CDR1 MNHEY and CDR2 SVGAGI. This CDR3 reads CASSYSGASTEAFF. The CDR3 bases are TGTGCCAGCAGCTACAGTGGGGCCAGCACTGAAGCTTTCTTT.

The table lists this clonotype with a few counts. Possible read error: a much larger clone is one base away. V gene TRBV30 combines with J gene TRBJ2-1, with a weak D call TRBD2 (5 bases). V was trimmed by 3 bases and J by 0 bases, leaving 9 bases between them. The CDR3 extends over 14 amino acids. Germline CDR1 GTSNPN, CDR2 SVGIG (reference sequence). CDR3 sequence reads: CAWSGKGSYNEQFF. The CDR3 bases are TGTGCCTGGAGCGGGAAAGGCTCCTACAATGAGCAGTTCTTC.

This clonotype has a handful of counts. This chain connects TRBV20-1 to TRBJ1-1; the D is unclear. The germline CDR1 and CDR2 sequences are DFQATT and SNEGSKA (reference sequence). The CDR3 extends over 11 amino acids. Trimming shortened V by 3 bases and J by 8 bases, and 10 bases separated the two germline ends. CDR3 sequence: CSASLAVEAFF. The CDR3 DNA reads as TGCAGTGCTAGTTTGGCAGTCGAAGCTTTCTTT.

This clonotype was picked up many times. This sequence joins TRBV7-2 and TRBJ2-1; 13 bases align to TRBD2. The germline gives CDR1 SGHTA, CDR2 FQGNSA. The CDR3 sequence is 15 residues long. V dropped 5 bases and J dropped 7; count of bases not matched to a gene: 5. In DNA form, the CDR3 reads TGTGCCAGCAGCCCGGGACTAGCGGGACGGAATGAGCAGTTCTTC. Protein sequence: CASSPGLAGRNEQFF.

This clonotype was counted a few times. A single base separates this from a much larger clone, so it may be a read error. The CDR3 DNA reads TGTGCCGGCAGCTTAGCCCACGAGCAGTACTTC. Amino acid sequence: CAGSLAHEQYF. The genes are TRBV7-2 and TRBJ2-7; no reliable D call. The CDR3 sequence is 11 residues long. In germline, CDR1 is SGHTA, CDR2 FQGNSA.

The chain uses TRBV20-1 and TRBJ1-6, with 7 bases matching TRBD1. J gave up 2 bases and V 3 bases, and 13 bases lay outside the gene matches. CDR1 is DFQATT and CDR2 is SNEGSKA in the germline V gene (reference sequence). This CDR3 contains 18 residues. The CDR3 region has the DNA TGCAGTGCTAGTGCCACCACAGGGGTTAGGGCCTATAATTCACCCCTCCACTTT. This translates into CSASATTGVRAYNSPLHF.

The chain carries TRBV6-4 and TRBJ1-5, with no clear D. Germline CDR1 and CDR2: MRHNA and SNTAGT. The V and J ends lost 2 bases and 7 bases respectively, with 9 bases between them. The CDR3 spans 13 residues. CDR3 sequence reads: CASSDSRGQPQHF. As DNA, the CDR3 is TGTGCCAGCAGTGACAGTCGGGGACAGCCCCAGCATTTT.

This clonotype has more than one count but fewer than ten. The rearrangement links TRBV20-1 to TRBJ1-3, with unresolved D. Per germline, CDR1 DFQATT and CDR2 SNEGSKA (reference sequence). There are 13 residues in the CDR3. Deletions cut 5 bases from V and 0 bases from J, with 8 bases between. For the CDR3, the DNA is TGCAGTGCTCTCAGCGGCTCTGGAAACACCATATATTTT. It encodes CSALSGSGNTIYF.

This clonotype occurred many times. The chain couples TRBV24-1 to TRBJ2-1; 8 bases match TRBD1. This CDR3 has 15 amino acids. J gave up 4 bases and V 3 bases, and 4 bases lay outside the gene matches. Germline V gene sequence: CDR1 KGHDR, CDR2 SFDVKD. The CDR3 loop is CATSDQGQGYNEQFF. DNA for the CDR3: TGTGCCACCAGTGATCAAGGACAGGGTTACAATGAGCAGTTCTTC.

This rearrangement joins TRBV14 to TRBJ2-1; tentative D call: TRBD2 (5 bases). CDR3 size: 12 residues. V lost 9 bases and J lost 1, with 7 bases in between. Germline V gene lookup returns CDR1 SGHDN and CDR2 FVKESK. The chain's CDR3 is CARGASYNEQFF. CDR3 DNA sequence: TGTGCCAGGGGAGCTTCCTACAATGAGCAGTTCTTC.

The chain links TRBV7-9 to TRBJ1-2; 7 nucleotides agree with TRBD1. V shed 3 bases, J shed 6 bases, and the junction held 7 bases outside the gene matches. The CDR3 contains 14 residues. Germline loops: CDR1 SEHNR, CDR2 FQNEAQ (reference sequence). This CDR3 is CASSFIDRAHGYTF. The CDR3 region has the DNA TGTGCCAGCAGCTTTATCGACAGGGCCCATGGCTACACCTTC.

V gene TRBV20-1 combines with J gene TRBJ2-7; D tentatively reads TRBD1 or TRBD2 (5 bases each). Germline V lookup: CDR1 DFQATT, CDR2 SNEGSKA (reference sequence). The V and J ends lost 6 bases and 0 bases respectively, with 12 bases between them. This CDR3 contains 13 residues. The CDR3 protein is CSATRGFSYEQYF. The CDR3 DNA reads TGCAGTGCGACGAGGGGTTTCTCCTACGAGCAGTACTTC.

There are many counts of this clonotype. The J gene is TRBJ1-5, the V gene TRBV20-1; 8 bases fit TRBD1. CDR1 is DFQATT and CDR2 is SNEGSKA in the germline V gene (reference sequence). The CDR3 runs to 13 residues. V was clipped by 6 bases and J by 7 bases; unmatched bases: 8. The CDR3 DNA reads TGCAGTGCCCGAACAGGGGGACGACAGCCCCAGCATTTT. Translated: CSARTGGRQPQHF.

V gene TRBV11-2 combines with J gene TRBJ2-4, with 13 bases fitting TRBD2. CDR3 length equals 15 residues. V trimming: 3 bases; J trimming: 9 bases; junction bases outside the gene matches: 5. Germline V gives CDR1 SGHAT, CDR2 FQNNGV. The CDR3 here is CASSLSGLAGSIQYF. As DNA, the CDR3 is TGTGCCAGCAGCTTGTCGGGACTAGCGGGGAGCATTCAGTACTTC. The full variable domain, completed using reference TRBV11-2 and TRBJ2-4, is EAGVAQSPRYKIIEKRQSVAFWCNPISGHATLYWYQQILGQGPKLLIQFQNNGVVDDSQLPKDRFSAERLKGVDSTLKIQPAKLEDSAVYLCASSLSGLAGSIQYFGAGTRLSVL.

This clonotype was found many times. V gene TRBV27 combines with J gene TRBJ2-3; TRBD2 might be the D (7 bases). This CDR3 is built from 15 residues. V gave up 6 bases and J gave up 4 bases, with 17 bases separating them. CDR1 and CDR2 (germline): MNHEY, SMNVEV (reference sequence). The CDR3: CASSLQGGKPDTQYF. CDR3 bases: TGTGCCAGCAGCTTACAGGGAGGGAAGCCAGATACGCAGTATTTT.

This clonotype showed up many times. This sequence joins TRBV3-1 and TRBJ1-1; D gene ambiguous. The V and J ends lost 1 base and 9 bases respectively, with 9 bases between them. This CDR3 contains 12 residues. Germline V gives CDR1 LGHDT, CDR2 YNNKEL (reference sequence). As DNA, the CDR3 is TGTGCCAGCAGCCAAGCCGGACTTCAAGCTTTCTTT. This gives the protein CASSQAGLQAFF.

In its sample, this clonotype was seen a few times. CDR3 in amino acids: CASQLGQGSTDTQYF. Written as DNA, the CDR3 is TGTGCCAGCCAATTGGGGCAGGGAAGCACAGATACGCAGTATTTT. The chain couples TRBV19 to TRBJ2-3; tentatively, D is TRBD1 (5 bases). Germline assignment: CDR1 LNHDA and CDR2 SQIVND (reference sequence). V shed 9 bases and J shed 0 bases, with 16 bases lying between them. The CDR3 runs to 15 residues.

This clonotype has ten or more counts. CDR3 region: CASERTGNDEQYF. The CDR3 region has the DNA TGTGCCAGTGAGAGGACAGGGAATGACGAGCAGTACTTC. This sequence joins TRBV2 and TRBJ2-7, with TRBD1 matching 8 bases. Germline CDR1 is SNHLY and CDR2 is FYNNEI. The CDR3 length is 13 residues. V lost 9 bases, J lost 5 bases, and 9 bases stayed unmatched. Filled out from reference TRBV2 and TRBJ2-7, the complete variable domain reads EPEVTQTPSHQVTQMGQEVILRCVPISNHLYFYWYRQILGQKVEFLVSFYNNEISEKSEIFDDQFSVERPDGSNFTLKIRSTKLEDSAMYFCASERTGNDEQYFGPGTRLTVT.

The rearrangement links TRBV6-5 to TRBJ2-7; 8 positions agree with TRBD1. Losses at the gene ends were 7 bases for V and 1 base for J; bases not matched to a gene: 3. In germline, CDR1 is MNHEY, CDR2 SVGAGI. The CDR3 spans 13 residues. The CDR3 region is CASITGGSYEQYF. CDR3 nucleotides: TGTGCCAGCATTACAGGGGGGTCCTACGAGCAGTACTTC.

The chain joins TRBV12-3 or TRBV12-4 to TRBJ2-4; D might be TRBD2 (6 bases). The CDR3 length is 14 residues. Trimming took 4 bases from V and 4 from J, leaving 11 bases between them. The CDR3 DNA follows: TGTGCCAGCAGTTACGGGGGTTCAAAAAACATTCAGTACTTC. It encodes CASSYGGSKNIQYF.

This clonotype occurred many times. The CDR3: CASSRSGRPNTQYF. The CDR3 nucleotides read TGTGCCAGCAGCCGAAGCGGGAGACCCAATACGCAGTATTTT. The chain employs TRBV12-3 or TRBV12-4 and TRBJ2-3, with 8 bases matching TRBD2. The CDR3 is 14 residues long. V shed 6 bases, J shed 7 bases, and the junction held 9 bases outside the gene matches.